A single sample gave rise to the 3 T cell receptor beta chains below, sequenced in a study of T cells in localized non-small cell lung cancer. Data came from immunoSEQ multiplex PCR; TCRdb stores just in-frame clones and leaves some out. The data show tens of thousands of clones, with more than 85% seen just once and roughly 23% held by the top ten. Material: PBMCs, obtained before any cancer treatment. The source of these receptors is a man between 40 and 75 years old with stage II squamous cell lung carcinoma.

The chain couples TRBV6-4 to TRBJ2-3; tentatively, D is TRBD2 (5 bases). Germline V gene data show CDR1 as MRHNA and CDR2 as SNTAGT. The CDR3 loop spans 17 amino acids. Trimming removed 5 bases from V and 0 bases from J, with 18 bases in between. CDR3 amino acids: CASSTSPSGISTDTQYF. The CDR3 DNA sequence: TGTGCCAGCAGTACTTCCCCCAGCGGAATAAGCACAGATACGCAGTATTTT.

The rearrangement uses TRBV5-1 and TRBJ2-6; no clear D gene. CDR3 length equals 17 residues. CDR1 SGHRS and CDR2 YFSETQ come from the germline V gene. V was cut by 0 bases and J by 0 bases, with 10 bases left in between. CDR3 DNA: TGCGCCAGCAGCTTGGAAGGCCTGAGCTCTGGGGCCAACGTCCTGACTTTC. Its translation: CASSLEGLSSGANVLTF. The whole variable domain, remainder taken from reference TRBV5-1 and TRBJ2-6, is KAGVTQTPRYLIKTRGQQVTLSCSPISGHRSVSWYQQTPGQGLQFLFEYFSETQRNKGNFPGRFSGRQFSNSRSEMNVSTLELGDSALYLCASSLEGLSSGANVLTFGAGSRLTVL.

The rearrangement links TRBV14 to TRBJ1-2; maybe TRBD1 (5 bases). This CDR3 has 14 residues. CDR1 is SGHDN and CDR2 is FVKESK in the germline V gene. With 1 base removed from V and 9 bases from J, the gap between germline ends came to 15 bases. CDR3 DNA sequence: TGTGCCAGCAGCCAAGGGGGACTGCCGATGAGCTACACCTTC. It yields the protein CASSQGGLPMSYTF.